Detailed here is one TCR beta chain. The antigen remains undetermined. This sample was taken from a study of beta chain features in type 1 diabetes. The CDR3 totals 15 residues. Per germline, CDR1 LNHDA and CDR2 SQIVND (reference sequence). The V end lost 6 bases, the J end lost 3 bases, and 18 bases lay between the germline ends. General study findings and limits: No resolution was reached here on whether HLA type influences TCRB rearrangement.

The whole isolated RNA underwent reverse transcription, so sequencing captured expressed TCRB transcripts. The repertoire was sequenced with immunoSEQ multiplex PCR; TCRdb's copy has only in-frame clones and lacks some. The sample lists about 930,000 clones, about a sixth occurring once. The source material was naive CD4+ T cells from blood. This clonotype was obtained from a woman aged 18-29 years in good health. This chain connects TRBV19 to TRBJ2-7; either TRBD1 or TRBD2 may supply D (7 bases each). The CDR3 DNA reads as TGTGCCAGTAGCTACCTCAGGGGGGGAGACTACGAGCAGTACTTC. This gives the protein CASSYLRGGDYEQYF.